Below are 5 T cell receptor beta chains sequenced from a single sample in a study of T-cell memory formation after mild COVID-19. Via MiXCR, TCRdb re-called the 5' RACE reads, giving one row per CDR3 protein. This sample has a few hundred thousand distinct CDR3 sequences, with 20% to 25% found just once. The specimen sequenced was PBMCs or a T cell subset sorted from them (not recorded which). The receptors here all came from an adult woman who had mild COVID-19 (a few samples of this study predate the infection). Cell type and time point are not known.

The chain carries TRBV11-3 and TRBJ2-5; possibly TRBD2 for D (6 bases). The V end lost 6 bases, the J end lost 2 bases, and 10 bases lay between the germline ends. This CDR3 is built from 13 residues. CDR1 and CDR2 from the germline V gene are SGHNT and YENEEA. The chain's CDR3 is CASRRGTQETQYF. For the CDR3, the DNA is TGTGCCAGCAGACGCGGGACTCAAGAGACCCAGTACTTC.

This clonotype has a handful of counts. The chain recombines TRBV6-6 with TRBJ1-2; TRBD1 might be the D (5 bases). Germline V gene sequence: CDR1 MNHNY, CDR2 SVGAGI (reference sequence). V lost 5 bases and J 6 bases, leaving 13 bases between the germline ends. The CDR3 runs to 13 residues. The CDR3 loop reads CASSQTVGNGYTF. DNA of the CDR3: TGTGCCAGCAGTCAGACAGTGGGAAATGGCTACACCTTC.

This clonotype turned up a few times. The V call is TRBV5-4, the J call TRBJ1-6; 7 bases match TRBD1. This CDR3 is built from 14 residues. V was clipped by 4 bases and J by 5 bases; unmatched bases: 3. Germline V lookup: CDR1 SGHNT, CDR2 YYREEE (reference sequence). DNA of the CDR3: TGTGCCAGCAGCGATGGACAGGATAATTCACCCCTCCACTTT. This gives the protein CASSDGQDNSPLHF. The full variable domain, completed using reference TRBV5-4 and TRBJ1-6, is ETGVTQSPTHLIKTRGQQVTLRCSSQSGHNTVSWYQQALGQGPQFIFQYYREEENGRGNFPPRFSGLQFPNYSSELNVNALELDDSALYLCASSDGQDNSPLHFGNGTRLTVT.

This clonotype was observed a few times. The chain joins TRBV10-3 to TRBJ1-1; D gene uncertain. V lost 7 bases, J lost 4 bases, and 16 bases lay in between. The CDR3 runs to 14 residues. CDR1 is ENHRY, CDR2 SYGVKD, per germline. The chain's CDR3 is CAIKEATKPTEAFF. The CDR3 nucleotides read TGTGCCATCAAGGAAGCCACAAAACCCACTGAAGCTTTCTTT.

This clonotype came up a few times. V and J are TRBV12-3 or TRBV12-4 and TRBJ2-2; D is tentatively TRBD1 or TRBD2 (5 bases each). The CDR3 spans 15 residues. V shed 2 bases and J shed 3 bases, with 10 bases lying between them. The CDR3 DNA follows: TGTGCCAGCAGTTTAAGGGACCACTACACCGGGGAGCTGTTTTTT. It is translated as CASSLRDHYTGELFF.